Below are 14 T cell receptor beta chains sequenced from a single sample in a study of T cell responses to AZD1222 COVID-19 vaccine (TCRdb year 2021). This specimen's time point label, interpreted: sample from adult after SARS-CoV-2 infection, after symptom onset. Receptor amplification or capture employed the immunoSEQ multiplex PCR assay. TCRdb carries this immuneACCESS record with in-frame sequences only. Its versions omit some clonotypes, under half of them owing to an unresolved V gene in the studies checked, with the rest unexplained. This sample comprises 130,000 to 150,000 clones, 85% to 95% of them detected only once. More than 10% of the sample belongs to the ten largest clones. The source material was peripheral blood, sampled after recovery from COVID-19. The receptors originated from an adult who had recovered from COVID-19.

This chain uses TRBV28 with TRBJ2-5; 7 positions agree with TRBD2. Trimming removed 4 bases from V and 5 bases from J; junction bases left unmatched: 13. Germline V gene data show CDR1 as MDHEN and CDR2 as SYDVKM. This CDR3 has 16 amino acids. This CDR3 is CASSSSGLPMGETQYF. The DNA of the CDR3 is TGTGCCAGCAGTTCGTCGGGACTACCTATGGGGGAGACCCAGTACTTC.

The CDR3, as DNA: TGTGCCACCAGTGATAGGGGACTAGCCAATGAGCAGTTCTTC. Amino acids: CATSDRGLANEQFF. The gene calls are TRBV24-1 and TRBJ2-1; TRBD2 agrees at 9 bases. The CDR3 has 14 residues. J gave up 6 bases and V 3 bases, and 2 bases lay outside the gene matches. Germline assignment: CDR1 KGHDR and CDR2 SFDVKD.

The V call is TRBV7-8, the J call TRBJ2-5; possibly TRBD2 for D (6 bases). CDR1 SGHVS and CDR2 FQNEAQ come from the germline V gene. V lost 5 bases and J 1 base, leaving 11 bases between the germline ends. The CDR3 loop spans 14 amino acids. The DNA for the CDR3 is TGTGCCAGCAGCCCGGGAGAGGCCCAAGAGACCCAGTACTTC. Amino acid sequence: CASSPGEAQETQYF. Complete variable domain (other parts from reference TRBV7-8 and TRBJ2-5): GAGVSQSPRYKVAKRGQDVALRCDPISGHVSLFWYQQALGQGPEFLTYFQNEAQLDKSGLPSDRFFAERPEGSVSTLKIQRTQQEDSAVYLCASSPGEAQETQYFGPGTRLLVL.

The chain couples TRBV5-4 to TRBJ1-1, with a possible D match to TRBD1 (5 bases). The CDR3 has 14 amino acids. Germline V CDR1 and CDR2: SGHNT, YYREEE (reference sequence). Trimming pared 4 bases from V and 5 bases from J, leaving 15 bases between. This CDR3 is CASSPGGGRTEAFF. The CDR3, as DNA: TGTGCCAGCAGCCCCGGTGGGGGAAGGACTGAAGCTTTCTTT.

This clone appeared once. The rearrangement joins TRBV11-2 to TRBJ2-5; 8 bases match TRBD2. Germline V gives CDR1 SGHAT, CDR2 FQNNGV. The J segment lost 4 bases and the V segment lost 2 bases, leaving 3 bases of the junction unmatched. The CDR3 has 14 amino acids. CDR3 coding DNA: TGTGCCAGCAGCTTATCTCTAGCGGGAGAGACCCAGTACTTC. This codes for CASSLSLAGETQYF.

V gene TRBV10-2 combines with J gene TRBJ1-2, with TRBD1 as a possible D gene (5 bases). Germline V CDR1 and CDR2: WSHSY, SAAADI. The length of the CDR3 is 13 residues. Trimming shortened V by 6 bases and J by 8 bases, and 16 bases separated the two germline ends. The CDR3, as DNA: TGCGCCAGCAGGAAAGGGACGTCTGAGGGCTACACCTTC. Protein: CASRKGTSEGYTF.

The chain combines TRBV19 with TRBJ1-4; D ambiguous. The CDR3 spans 16 residues. Trimming took 3 bases from V and 4 from J, leaving 15 bases between them. CDR1 is LNHDA and CDR2 is SQIVND in the germline V gene (reference sequence). In nucleotides, the CDR3 is TGTGCCAGTAGTATCGACCGTGGCAGGCTTAATGAAAAACTGTTTTTT. It is translated as CASSIDRGRLNEKLFF.

The rearrangement joins TRBV7-9 to TRBJ2-1; TRBD1 is a possible D gene (6 bases). V was cut by 1 base and J by 2 bases, with 12 bases left in between. The CDR3 sequence is 16 residues long. The V gene's germline CDR1 is SEHNR and CDR2 FQNEAQ (reference sequence). The CDR3: CASSLEVGAAYNEQFF. The CDR3 nucleotides read TGTGCCAGCAGCTTAGAGGTGGGGGCAGCCTACAATGAGCAGTTCTTC.

This rearrangement joins TRBV10-1 to TRBJ2-7; TRBD2 aligns across 9 bases. The junction had 1 base not matched to a gene; V was cut back by 3 bases and J by 1 base. The CDR3 totals 14 residues. CDR1 and CDR2 from the germline V gene are WNHNN and SYGVQD (reference sequence). The CDR3 reads CASSELAGSYEQYF. CDR3 DNA sequence: TGCGCCAGCAGTGAACTAGCGGGTTCCTACGAGCAGTACTTC.

V gene TRBV5-1 combines with J gene TRBJ2-7; 7 nucleotides agree with TRBD1. There are 15 residues in the CDR3. With V trimmed by 4 bases and J by 4 bases, 11 bases remained unmatched. Germline CDR1 SGHRS, CDR2 YFSETQ. The CDR3 spells CASSQNSGQLYEQYF. DNA for the CDR3: TGCGCCAGCAGCCAAAATTCGGGACAGTTGTACGAGCAGTACTTC.

V is TRBV10-3 and J is TRBJ1-2; D possibly corresponds to TRBD1 (6 bases). CDR1 is ENHRY, CDR2 SYGVKD, per germline. V lost 6 bases and J 9 bases, leaving 14 bases between the germline ends. CDR3 length equals 12 residues. The CDR3 protein is CAISLEGGSYTF. The CDR3 nucleotides read TGTGCCATCAGCCTCGAGGGGGGTAGCTACACCTTC.

The chain couples TRBV5-6 to TRBJ2-5; perhaps TRBD2 as D (5 bases). Trimming took 3 bases from V and 5 from J, leaving 17 bases between them. Germline values: CDR1 SGHDT, CDR2 YYEEEE. The CDR3 spans 15 residues. CDR3 nucleotide sequence: TGTGCCAGCAGCTCGGGATTGGGCTTCGGGGAGACCCAGTACTTC. It specifies CASSSGLGFGETQYF.

The chain couples TRBV10-2 to TRBJ1-1, with D unresolved. The germline gives CDR1 WSHSY, CDR2 SAAADI. Trimming took off 5 bases at V and 1 base at J, with 5 bases between the two ends. The CDR3 is 12 amino acids. The CDR3 bases are TGCGCCAGCAGTTTAAGGAACACTGAAGCTTTCTTT. This gives the protein CASSLRNTEAFF.

This clone is labeled large. The chain is built from TRBV6-4 and TRBJ2-2; D gene unclear. Trimming removed 2 bases at V and 3 bases at J, with 4 bases between. The CDR3 spans 13 residues. In germline, CDR1 is MRHNA, CDR2 SNTAGT. CDR3 in amino acids: CASSDGDTGELFF. DNA of the CDR3: TGTGCCAGCAGTGACGGGGACACCGGGGAGCTGTTTTTT.